Listed here are 27 T cell receptor beta chains from one sample, sequenced in a study of post-analysis software for immune sequencing data. Study-wide results and limits: Five or six TRBV segments, TRBV5-6, TRBV5-1 and TRBV20-1 among them, were found more frequent in patients than controls.

Unique molecular identifiers had been added to the TCR beta cDNA libraries. TCRdb ran MiXCR on the PCR reads and lists one entry per CDR3 protein. The sample shows 800,000 to 950,000 distinct CDR3 sequences, roughly half of them seen only once. These TCRs are of unknown antigen specificity. Material: blood. These receptors originate from a girl aged 5 to 17 with multiple sclerosis.

The chain employs TRBV29-1 and TRBJ1-1; D is uncertain. Germline V gives CDR1 SQVTM, CDR2 ANQGSEA. V lost 2 bases and J lost 8, with 12 bases in between. The CDR3 is 12 residues long. CDR3 in amino acids: CSVEPGRREAFF. CDR3 coding DNA: TGCAGCGTTGAACCGGGTCGGCGAGAAGCTTTCTTT.

This clonotype was seen more than once but under ten times. This chain joins TRBV7-9 and TRBJ2-7; D may be TRBD2 (7 bases). From germline, CDR1 is SEHNR and CDR2 FQNEAQ (reference sequence). This CDR3 spans 16 amino acids. The germline V and J ends were trimmed by 5 bases and 5 bases, with 22 bases remaining between them. The CDR3 DNA reads as TGTGCCAGCAGCCAAGATAGGACGGGGGGCAGCCACGAGCAGTACTTC. Translating gives CASSQDRTGGSHEQYF.

The chain recombines TRBV20-1 with TRBJ1-2, with TRBD1 matching over 7 bases. V lost 3 bases to trimming and J lost 0 bases; unmatched junction nucleotides: 4. The CDR3 is made up of 14 amino acids. Per the germline V gene, CDR1 is DFQATT and CDR2 is SNEGSKA (reference sequence). This chain's CDR3 is CSARRGGANYGYTF. CDR3 bases: TGCAGTGCTAGGAGAGGGGGCGCTAACTATGGCTACACCTTC.

V gene TRBV12-3 or TRBV12-4 combines with J gene TRBJ2-7; TRBD1 agrees at 10 bases. The junction had 12 bases not matched to a gene; V was cut back by 4 bases and J by 6 bases. The CDR3 runs to 16 residues. Here the CDR3 DNA reads TGTGCCAGCAGTTCTTTGGACAGGGGGAATATCGGCGAGCAGTACTTC. Translated: CASSSLDRGNIGEQYF.

This rearrangement joins TRBV5-1 to TRBJ2-1; 8 bases map to TRBD2. Germline V gene sequence: CDR1 SGHRS, CDR2 YFSETQ. Germline trimming cut 0 bases from V and 2 bases from J; bases unmatched to any gene: 16. The length of the CDR3 is 20 residues. For the CDR3, the DNA is TGCGCCAGCAGCTTGGAGCGGGGGCGCTTCTCTTCAGCTCCCTACAATGAGCAGTTCTTC. Its protein is CASSLERGRFSSAPYNEQFF.

The CDR3 DNA reads as TGCAGTGCTAGCGTCGCGGGGTTGTACCAAGAGACCCAGTACTTC. Protein sequence: CSASVAGLYQETQYF. The chain has TRBV20-1 and TRBJ2-5; D perhaps matches TRBD2 (6 bases). This CDR3 spans 15 amino acids. In germline, CDR1 is DFQATT, CDR2 SNEGSKA (reference sequence). Trimming stripped 3 bases from V and 0 bases from J, with 14 bases between.

This sequence joins TRBV13 and TRBJ1-2, with a possible D match to TRBD1 (6 bases). V lost 8 bases and J lost 2, with 9 bases in between. Germline V gene sequence: CDR1 PRHDT, CDR2 FYEKMQ (reference sequence). The CDR3 is 12 residues long. CDR3: CASGQGNYGYTF. The CDR3 nucleotides read TGTGCCAGCGGGCAGGGGAACTATGGCTACACCTTC.

J is TRBJ2-1 and V is TRBV7-2, with TRBD2 identical over 15 bases. CDR1 SGHTA and CDR2 FQGNSA come from the germline V gene. This CDR3 is 16 amino acids long. Trimming at V came to 5 bases and at J to 8 bases, leaving 7 bases not matched to a gene. The CDR3 loop reads CASSPLGTSGRHEQFF. CDR3 in DNA: TGTGCCAGCAGCCCTCTCGGGACTAGCGGGAGGCATGAGCAGTTCTTC.

This chain uses TRBV20-1 with TRBJ2-1; D might be TRBD1 (5 bases). The CDR3 is 14 residues long. Trimming removed 5 bases at V and 2 bases at J, with 13 bases between. CDR1 and CDR2 (germline): DFQATT, SNEGSKA (reference sequence). CDR3 DNA sequence: TGCAGTGCTCTGAGACAGAAGACCTACAATGAGCAGTTCTTC. Translation gives CSALRQKTYNEQFF.

As DNA, the CDR3 is TGCAGCGTTGCCCGGGGACTAGCGGAAACCTACGAGCAGTACTTC. Translated: CSVARGLAETYEQYF. V is TRBV29-1 and J is TRBJ2-7, with 11 bases matching TRBD2. There are 15 residues in the CDR3. The germline V gene encodes CDR1 SQVTM and CDR2 ANQGSEA. Trimming removed 4 bases from V and 2 bases from J; junction bases left unmatched: 7.

This CDR3 is CASLAYDSGETQYF. The CDR3 DNA sequence: TGTGCCAGCCTGGCGTACGATTCCGGGGAGACCCAGTACTTC. This chain uses TRBV2 with TRBJ2-5; no clear D gene. The CDR3 contains 14 residues. CDR1 is SNHLY, CDR2 FYNNEI, per germline. V was cut by 8 bases and J by 5 bases, with 18 bases left in between. Combining the CDR3 with reference TRBV2 and TRBJ2-5 gives the whole variable domain EPEVTQTPSHQVTQMGQEVILRCVPISNHLYFYWYRQILGQKVEFLVSFYNNEISEKSEIFDDQFSVERPDGSNFTLKIRSTKLEDSAMYFCASLAYDSGETQYFGPGTRLLVL.

The chain joins TRBV4-2 to TRBJ2-7; the match to TRBD2 covers 9 bases. Germline CDR1 is LGHNA and CDR2 is YNFKEQ. J lost 7 bases, V lost 4 bases, and 14 bases had no gene match. This CDR3 region has 16 residues. DNA for the CDR3: TGTGCCAGCAGCCGAGTTAGCGGGAGTAATGACAATGAGCAGTACTTC. Translating gives CASSRVSGSNDNEQYF.

The chain combines TRBV7-8 with TRBJ2-1; 7 positions agree with TRBD2. CDR3 size: 15 residues. J lost 7 bases, V lost 0 bases, and 6 bases had no gene match. The germline CDR1 and CDR2 sequences are SGHVS and FQNEAQ. CDR3 protein: CASSLARSGKNEQFF. The CDR3 bases are TGTGCCAGCAGCTTAGCGCGAAGCGGGAAGAATGAGCAGTTCTTC.

The chain employs TRBV4-2 and TRBJ2-3, with TRBD2 matching 8 bases. The V and J ends lost 0 bases and 0 bases, in that order; junction bases with no gene match: 8. Germline V lookup: CDR1 LGHNA, CDR2 YNFKEQ. The CDR3 contains 18 residues. The CDR3 nucleotides read TGTGCCAGCAGCCAAGATATAGCGGGGCAAACTAGCACAGATACGCAGTATTTT. It encodes CASSQDIAGQTSTDTQYF.

V and J are TRBV12-3 or TRBV12-4 and TRBJ1-2; TRBD1 agrees at 9 bases. Trimming removed 0 bases from V and 8 bases from J; junction bases left unmatched: 4. This CDR3 contains 14 residues. The CDR3 nucleotides are TGTGCCAGCAGTTTAGCCGGGACAGGGATCGGCTACACCTTC. It encodes CASSLAGTGIGYTF.

The rearrangement uses TRBV12-3 or TRBV12-4 and TRBJ2-1; 12 nucleotides line up with TRBD2. The CDR3 loop spans 16 amino acids. The trim removed 6 bases at V and 4 bases at J, leaving 7 bases unmatched. The CDR3 bases are TGTGCCAGCAGCCGAGGGACTAGCGGGTGGTACAATGAGCAGTTCTTC. Its translation: CASSRGTSGWYNEQFF.

This clonotype was found a few times. The chain couples TRBV7-2 to TRBJ2-7; no reliable D call. Germline CDR1 and CDR2: SGHTA and FQGNSA. CDR3 length: 15 amino acids. V was shortened by 6 bases and J by 0 bases, with 15 bases between the two germline ends. CDR3 nucleotide sequence: TGTGCCAGCAGAACGATGACCGGCAGCTCCTACGAGCAGTACTTC. Residues: CASRTMTGSSYEQYF. The complete variable domain, with remaining parts taken from reference TRBV7-2 and TRBJ2-7, reads GAGVSQSPSNKVTEKGKDVELRCDPISGHTALYWYRQSLGQGLEFLIYFQGNSAPDKSGLPSDRFSAERTGGSVSTLTIQRTQQEDSAVYLCASRTMTGSSYEQYFGPGTRLTVT.

V gene TRBV7-3 combines with J gene TRBJ1-2, with 7 bases that match TRBD1. The V segment lost 5 bases and the J segment 4 bases; nucleotides outside the gene matches: 10. The CDR3 contains 15 residues. Germline CDR1 and CDR2: SGHTA and FQGTGA. Here the CDR3 DNA reads TGTGCCAGCAGCCGTTCAGCCTGGGACAGCTATGGCTACACCTTC. As protein: CASSRSAWDSYGYTF.

This clonotype turned up a few times. The chain joins TRBV27 to TRBJ2-1, with 8 bases that match TRBD1. Germline CDR1 is MNHEY and CDR2 is SMNVEV (reference sequence). CDR3 length: 15 residues. The J segment lost 3 bases and the V segment lost 6 bases, leaving 7 bases of the junction unmatched. CDR3 residues: CASSLGQADYNEQFF. CDR3 bases: TGTGCCAGCAGCCTGGGACAGGCGGACTACAATGAGCAGTTCTTC.

CDR3 nucleotides: TGTGCCAGCAGCCAAGGCAGCTACCGTAATGAAAAACTGTTTTTT. It is translated as CASSQGSYRNEKLFF. The chain has TRBV14 and TRBJ1-4, with no clear D. The CDR3 contains 15 residues. Germline lookup yields CDR1 SGHDN and CDR2 FVKESK. V was clipped by 1 base and J by 4 bases, with 10 bases between them.

In its sample, this clonotype was seen a few times. The chain couples TRBV20-1 to TRBJ1-4; 9 positions match TRBD1. The CDR3 is 13 amino acids. Germline V gene data show CDR1 as DFQATT and CDR2 as SNEGSKA (reference sequence). V lost 6 bases to trimming and J lost 5 bases; unmatched junction nucleotides: 4. The CDR3, as DNA: TGCAGTGCAACCGGGACAGGGAATGAAAAACTGTTTTTT. It codes for CSATGTGNEKLFF.

This clonotype showed up just once. This chain links TRBV7-8 with TRBJ2-3; TRBD1 matches at 9 bases. The V gene's germline CDR1 is SGHVS and CDR2 FQNEAQ. The CDR3 extends over 16 amino acids. The V and J ends lost 1 base and 2 bases, in that order; junction bases with no gene match: 4. The CDR3 here is CASSLDRDRATDTQYF. In DNA form, the CDR3 reads TGTGCCAGCAGCTTAGACCGGGACAGGGCCACAGATACGCAGTATTTT.

The genes are TRBV29-1 and TRBJ2-2; TRBD2 aligns across 14 bases. V dropped 7 bases and J dropped 6; count of bases not matched to a gene: 7. Germline V gives CDR1 SQVTM, CDR2 ANQGSEA. The CDR3 sequence is 15 residues long. The CDR3 reads CSGTGLAGAPGELFF. The CDR3 DNA reads TGCAGCGGTACGGGACTAGCGGGAGCCCCCGGGGAGCTGTTTTTT.

Only one count was recorded for this clonotype. This rearrangement joins TRBV4-1 to TRBJ1-4, with D perhaps TRBD1 (5 bases). Germline-derived CDR1 and CDR2 are MGHRA and YSYEKL. The CDR3 spans 18 residues. V gave up 0 bases and J gave up 3 bases, with 17 bases separating them. The CDR3 DNA follows: TGCGCCAGCAGCCAAGATGACAGTCCCGGGGTGGCTAATGAAAAACTGTTTTTT. Translation: CASSQDDSPGVANEKLFF.

The chain combines TRBV15 with TRBJ2-7; TRBD2 matches 8 bases. Germline CDR1 reads LNHNV; CDR2 reads YYDKDF (reference sequence). The V segment lost 1 base and the J segment 2 bases; nucleotides outside the gene matches: 10. The CDR3 spans 17 residues. Here the CDR3 DNA reads TGTGCCACCAGCAGAGTTTCTGGTAGCGGGGCTGCCTACGAGCAGTACTTC. This sequence encodes CATSRVSGSGAAYEQYF. The full variable domain, in which reference TRBV15 and TRBJ2-7 provide the parts outside the CDR3, is DAMVIQNPRYQVTQFGKPVTLSCSQTLNHNVMYWYQQKSSQAPKLLFHYYDKDFNNEADTPDNFQSRRPNTSFCFLDIRSPGLGDTAMYLCATSRVSGSGAAYEQYFGPGTRLTVT.

The chain recombines TRBV14 with TRBJ1-1; 9 bases align to TRBD1. V was clipped by 3 bases and J by 6 bases; unmatched bases: 8. From germline, CDR1 is SGHDN and CDR2 FVKESK. This CDR3 has 15 amino acids. As DNA, the CDR3 is TGTGCCAGCAGCCAGCATACAGGGGGCCGGGCTGAAGCTTTCTTT. Its protein product is CASSQHTGGRAEAFF. The variable domain in full, completed from reference TRBV14 and TRBJ1-1, reads EAGVTQFPSHSVIEKGQTVTLRCDPISGHDNLYWYRRVMGKEIKFLLHFVKESKQDESGMPNNRFLAERTGGTYSTLKVQPAELEDSGVYFCASSQHTGGRAEAFFGQGTRLTVV.

This chain connects TRBV7-6 to TRBJ2-7, with 8 bases matching TRBD1. The CDR3 consists of 13 residues. The V gene's germline CDR1 is SGHVS and CDR2 FNYEAQ. Trimming at V came to 4 bases and at J to 3 bases, leaving 2 bases not matched to a gene. The CDR3 nucleotides read TGTGCCAGCAGCTACGACAGGGGCTACGAGCAGTACTTC. Translating gives CASSYDRGYEQYF.